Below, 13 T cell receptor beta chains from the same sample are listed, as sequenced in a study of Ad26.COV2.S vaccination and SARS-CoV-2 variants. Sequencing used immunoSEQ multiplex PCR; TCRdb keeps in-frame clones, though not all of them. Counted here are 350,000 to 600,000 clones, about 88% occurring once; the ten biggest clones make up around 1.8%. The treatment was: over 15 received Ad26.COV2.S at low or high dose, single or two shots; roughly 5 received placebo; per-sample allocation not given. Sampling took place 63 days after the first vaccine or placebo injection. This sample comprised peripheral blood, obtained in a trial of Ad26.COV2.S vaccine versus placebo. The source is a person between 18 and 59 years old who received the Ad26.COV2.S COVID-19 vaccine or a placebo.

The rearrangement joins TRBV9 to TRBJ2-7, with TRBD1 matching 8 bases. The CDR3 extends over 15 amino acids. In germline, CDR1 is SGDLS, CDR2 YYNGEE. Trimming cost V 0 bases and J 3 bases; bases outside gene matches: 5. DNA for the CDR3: TGTGCCAGCAGCGTAGTCCCGACAGGGGTCTACGAGCAGTACTTC. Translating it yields CASSVVPTGVYEQYF.

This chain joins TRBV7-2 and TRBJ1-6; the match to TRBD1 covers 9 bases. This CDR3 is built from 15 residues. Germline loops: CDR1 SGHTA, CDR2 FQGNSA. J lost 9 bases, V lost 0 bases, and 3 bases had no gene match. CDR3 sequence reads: CASSLAGQGSSPLHF. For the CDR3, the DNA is TGTGCCAGCAGCTTAGCGGGACAGGGAAGTTCACCCCTCCACTTT.

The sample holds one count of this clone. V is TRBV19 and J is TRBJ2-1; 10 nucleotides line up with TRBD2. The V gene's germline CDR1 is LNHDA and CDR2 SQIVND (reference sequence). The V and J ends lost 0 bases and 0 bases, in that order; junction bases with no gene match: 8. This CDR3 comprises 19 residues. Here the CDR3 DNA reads TGTGCCAGTAGTATAGAAGGGGCTAGCGGGGGCCACTCCTACAATGAGCAGTTCTTC. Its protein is CASSIEGASGGHSYNEQFF.

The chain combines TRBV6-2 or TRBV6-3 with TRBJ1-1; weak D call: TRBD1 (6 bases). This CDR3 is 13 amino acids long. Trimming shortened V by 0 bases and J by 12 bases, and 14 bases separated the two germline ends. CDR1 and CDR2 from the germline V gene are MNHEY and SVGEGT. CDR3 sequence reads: CASSYSIQGKTFF. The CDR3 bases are TGTGCCAGCAGTTACTCGATCCAGGGGAAAACTTTCTTT.

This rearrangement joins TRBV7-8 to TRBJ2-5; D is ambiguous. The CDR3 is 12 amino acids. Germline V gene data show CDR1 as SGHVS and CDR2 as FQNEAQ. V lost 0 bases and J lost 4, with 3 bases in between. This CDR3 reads CASSLARETQYF. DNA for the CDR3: TGTGCCAGCAGCTTAGCGCGAGAGACCCAGTACTTC.

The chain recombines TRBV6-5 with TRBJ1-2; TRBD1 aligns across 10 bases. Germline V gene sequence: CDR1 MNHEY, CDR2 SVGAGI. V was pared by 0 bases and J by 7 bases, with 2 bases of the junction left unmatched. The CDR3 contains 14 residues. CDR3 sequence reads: CASSYSTGGSGYTF. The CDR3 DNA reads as TGTGCCAGCAGTTACTCGACAGGGGGCAGTGGCTACACCTTC.

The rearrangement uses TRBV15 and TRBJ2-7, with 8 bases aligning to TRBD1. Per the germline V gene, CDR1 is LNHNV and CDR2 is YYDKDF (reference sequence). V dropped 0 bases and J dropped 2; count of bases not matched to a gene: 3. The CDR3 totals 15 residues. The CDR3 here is CATSREGTGAYEQYF. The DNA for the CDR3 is TGTGCCACCAGCAGAGAGGGGACAGGCGCCTACGAGCAGTACTTC. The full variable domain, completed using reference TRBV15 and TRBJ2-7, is DAMVIQNPRYQVTQFGKPVTLSCSQTLNHNVMYWYQQKSSQAPKLLFHYYDKDFNNEADTPDNFQSRRPNTSFCFLDIRSPGLGDTAMYLCATSREGTGAYEQYFGPGTRLTVT.

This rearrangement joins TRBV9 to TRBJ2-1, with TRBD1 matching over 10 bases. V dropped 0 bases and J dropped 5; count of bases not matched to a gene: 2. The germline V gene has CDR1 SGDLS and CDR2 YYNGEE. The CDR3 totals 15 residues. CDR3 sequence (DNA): TGTGCCAGCAGCGTAGTAGGGACAGGGGACAATGAGCAGTTCTTC. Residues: CASSVVGTGDNEQFF.

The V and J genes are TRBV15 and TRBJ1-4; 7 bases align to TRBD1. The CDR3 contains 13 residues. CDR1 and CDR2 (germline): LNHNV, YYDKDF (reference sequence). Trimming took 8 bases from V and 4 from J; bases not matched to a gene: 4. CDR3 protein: CATSGQVNEKLFF. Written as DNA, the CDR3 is TGTGCCACCTCAGGACAGGTTAATGAAAAACTGTTTTTT.

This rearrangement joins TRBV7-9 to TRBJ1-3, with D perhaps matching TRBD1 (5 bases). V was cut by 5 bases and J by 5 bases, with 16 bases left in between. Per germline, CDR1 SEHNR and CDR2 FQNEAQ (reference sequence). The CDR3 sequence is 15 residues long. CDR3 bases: TGTGCCAGCAGCAATACGGGGGGAGGTAGAAACACCATATATTTT. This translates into CASSNTGGGRNTIYF.

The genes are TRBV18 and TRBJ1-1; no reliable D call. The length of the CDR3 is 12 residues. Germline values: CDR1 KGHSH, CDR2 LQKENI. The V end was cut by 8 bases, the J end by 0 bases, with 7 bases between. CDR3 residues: CASTSVNTEAFF. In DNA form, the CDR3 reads TGTGCCAGCACATCAGTGAACACTGAAGCTTTCTTT.

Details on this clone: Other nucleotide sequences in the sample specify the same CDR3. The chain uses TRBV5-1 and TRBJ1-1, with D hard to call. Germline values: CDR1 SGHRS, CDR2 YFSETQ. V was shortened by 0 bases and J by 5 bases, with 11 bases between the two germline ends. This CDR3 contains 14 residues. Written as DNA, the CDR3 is TGCGCCAGCAGCTTGGATCGGGGTTGGACTGAAGCTTTCTTT. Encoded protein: CASSLDRGWTEAFF.

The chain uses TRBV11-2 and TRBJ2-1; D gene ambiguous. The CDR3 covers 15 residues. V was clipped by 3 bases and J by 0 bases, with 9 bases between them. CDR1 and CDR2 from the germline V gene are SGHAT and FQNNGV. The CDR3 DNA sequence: TGTGCCAGCAGCTTGAGCGCGAACTCCTACAATGAGCAGTTCTTC. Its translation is CASSLSANSYNEQFF.